This TCR beta chain came from a study of CD8+ T cells in alopecia areata. Overall study results and limits: Higher clonality than in normal scalp was seen in lesional scalp, especially alopecia totalis/universalis.

The CDR3 is made up of 13 amino acids. Germline CDR1 reads SQVTM; CDR2 reads ANQGSEA. cDNA reverse transcribed from extracted RNA served as the sequencing template. Here immunoSEQ multiplex PCR was the method, and the copy in TCRdb shows in-frame clones only, minus some. The profile shows about 110,000 clones, about 50% of them singletons. Notes on this clone: Its antigen is not identified.

The clonotype was recovered from a human donor with alopecia areata. This chain joins TRBV29-1 and TRBJ2-7, with D perhaps matching TRBD1 (5 bases). The J call could be wrong; TRBJ2-1 is a better fit for the DNA end. Material for sequencing was NKG2D-low CD8+ T cells sorted from blood. In nucleotides, the CDR3 is TGCAGCGTTGATTACCCAGGGAACAATGAGCAGTTCTTC. Translating gives CSVDYPGNNEQFF.